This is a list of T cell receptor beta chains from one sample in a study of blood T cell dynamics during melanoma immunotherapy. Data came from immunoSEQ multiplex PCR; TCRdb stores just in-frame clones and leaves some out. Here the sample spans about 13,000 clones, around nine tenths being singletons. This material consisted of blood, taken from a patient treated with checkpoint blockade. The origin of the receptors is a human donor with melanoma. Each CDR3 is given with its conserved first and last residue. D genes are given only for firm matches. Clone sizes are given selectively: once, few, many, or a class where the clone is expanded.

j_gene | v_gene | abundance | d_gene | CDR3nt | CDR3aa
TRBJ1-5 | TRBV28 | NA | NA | TGTGCCAGCACCAATCGGGGGGGCCGAAGTCAGCCCCAGCATTTT | CASTNRGGRSQPQHF
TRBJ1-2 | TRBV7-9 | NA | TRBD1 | TGTGCCAGCAGCTTAAAACAGGGGCCTAACTATGGCTACACCTTC | CASSLKQGPNYGYTF
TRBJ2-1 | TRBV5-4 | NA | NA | TGTGCCAGCAGCCCATCTCCATTTAGGGGGAGCTATAGCAATGAGCAGTTCTTC | CASSPSPFRGSYSNEQFF
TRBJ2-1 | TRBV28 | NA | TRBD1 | TGTGCCAGCAGCTCGACAGGGCCGTCCTACAATGAGCAGTTCTTC | CASSSTGPSYNEQFF
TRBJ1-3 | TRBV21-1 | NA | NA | TGTGCCAGCAGCGGAACGTCGGGACAGTCTGGAAACACCATATATTTT | CASSGTSGQSGNTIYF
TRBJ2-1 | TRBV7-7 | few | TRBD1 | TGTGCTAGCAGCTCCCTGACGACAGGGGTCGGTGAGCAGTTCTTC | CASSSLTTGVGEQFF
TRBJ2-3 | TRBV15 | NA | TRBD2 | TGTGCCACCAGCAGAGATGAGGGAGGGCCTTCAGATACGCAGTATTTT | CATSRDEGGPSDTQYF
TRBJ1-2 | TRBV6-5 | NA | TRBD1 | TGTGCCAGCAGTTCTCCAGGGGGAGGCTATGGCTACACCTTC | CASSSPGGGYGYTF
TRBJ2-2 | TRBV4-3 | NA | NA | TGCGCCAGCAGCCAAGATGTCGGAGATTCGGGGGCCAGCGGGGAGCTGTTTTTT | CASSQDVGDSGASGELFF
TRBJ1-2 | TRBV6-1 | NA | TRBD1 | TGTGCCAGCAGTCTTAGGGACAGGGCCTATGGCTACACCTTC | CASSLRDRAYGYTF
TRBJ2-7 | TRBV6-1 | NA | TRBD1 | TGTGCCAGCACCCTAAGAGGACAGGGGGCGTCTGAGCAGTACTTC | CASTLRGQGASEQYF
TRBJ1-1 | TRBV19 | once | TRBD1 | TGTGCCAGTAGTATACACCGGGACAGGGGTTTAAATACTGAAGCTTTCTTT | CASSIHRDRGLNTEAFF
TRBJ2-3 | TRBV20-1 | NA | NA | TGCAGTGCTACTGTGGGAGATACGCAGTATTTT | CSATVGDTQYF
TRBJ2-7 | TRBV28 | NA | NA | TGTGCCAGCAGTGTCCCCGGTGAGGGAGCGCAGTACTTC | CASSVPGEGAQYF
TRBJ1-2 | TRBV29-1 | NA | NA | TGCAGCGTCCGGGACGGTAACTATGGCTACACCTTC | CSVRDGNYGYTF
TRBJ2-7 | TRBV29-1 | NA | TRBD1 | TGCAGCGTGCTGGACAGGGGTGGAACCTACGAGCAGTACTTC | CSVLDRGGTYEQYF
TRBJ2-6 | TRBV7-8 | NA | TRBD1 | TGTGCCAGCAGCTTAGACAGGGGGAACTCTGGGGCCAACGTCCTGACTTTC | CASSLDRGNSGANVLTF
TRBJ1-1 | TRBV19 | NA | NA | TGTGCCAGTAGTCGGCGGGACCTGAGAACTGAAGCTTTCTTT | CASSRRDLRTEAFF
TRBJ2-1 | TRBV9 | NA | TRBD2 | TGTGCCAGCAGCGATCCTAGCGGGAGGGATGAGCAGTTCTTC | CASSDPSGRDEQFF
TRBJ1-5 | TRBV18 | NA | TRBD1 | TGTGCCAGCTCACCCGGGGACAGGGGAATATGGGGCAATCAGCCCCAGCATTTT | CASSPGDRGIWGNQPQHF
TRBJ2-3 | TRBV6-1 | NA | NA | TGTGCCAGCAGTGAGGGCAGGGTTTCATACACAGATACGCAGTATTTT | CASSEGRVSYTDTQYF
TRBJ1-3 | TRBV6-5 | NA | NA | TGTGCCAGCAAAAGGGCAGGGGAGTCTGGAAACACCATATATTTT | CASKRAGESGNTIYF
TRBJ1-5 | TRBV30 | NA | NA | TGTGCCTGGAGTGTCCAGGGGAATCAGCCCCAGCATTTT | CAWSVQGNQPQHF
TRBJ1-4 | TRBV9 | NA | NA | TGTGCCAGCAGCGTGCCTGGGGGGAATGAAAAACTGTTTTTT | CASSVPGGNEKLFF
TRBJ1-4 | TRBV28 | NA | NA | TGTGCCAGCAGTTTGGCTAATGAAAAACTGTTTTTT | CASSLANEKLFF
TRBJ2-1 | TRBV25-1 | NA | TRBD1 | TGTGCCAGCAGTGAAAATACCGGGACAGGGGGAAATGAGCAGTTCTTC | CASSENTGTGGNEQFF
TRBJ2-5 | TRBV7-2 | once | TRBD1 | TGTGCCAGCAGCTTTGGGGGACAGGGTAAAGAGACCCAGTACTTC | CASSFGGQGKETQYF
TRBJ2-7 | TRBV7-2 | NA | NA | TGTGCCAGCAGCGGATCGACGTGGTCTCACGAGCAGTACTTC | CASSGSTWSHEQYF
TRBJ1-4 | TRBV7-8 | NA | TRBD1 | TGTGCCAGCAGCCCCCAGGGGGACAGGGGGAATGAAAAACTGTTTTTT | CASSPQGDRGNEKLFF
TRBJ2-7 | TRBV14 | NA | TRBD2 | TGTGCCAGCAGCCAAGGGCTAGCGGTAGGGAACGAGCAGTACTTC | CASSQGLAVGNEQYF
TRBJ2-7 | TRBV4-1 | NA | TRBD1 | TGCGCCAGCAGCCCGCAGGGGGAGAGCTCCTACGAGCAGTACTTC | CASSPQGESSYEQYF
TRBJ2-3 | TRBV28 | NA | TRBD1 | TGTGCCAGCAGTCTACCGACAGGGCGCACAGATACGCAGTATTTT | CASSLPTGRTDTQYF